This entry describes one T cell receptor beta chain. Repertoires were generated with immunoSEQ multiplex PCR, while TCRdb's copy carries only in-frame clones and drops some. The sample contains approximately 50,000 clones, around 90% of which appear only once. This sample was taken from a study of T cell changes during pregnancy in multiple sclerosis. CDR3 length: 12 amino acids. Trimming took 5 bases from V and 8 from J; bases not matched to a gene: 3. CDR1 and CDR2 from the germline V gene are SGHTA and FQGTGA. This chain links TRBV7-3 with TRBJ2-1, with 7 nucleotides matching TRBD1. Sequencing used CD8+ T cells from peripheral blood mononuclear cells, obtained after pregnancy. This clonotype was obtained from a female donor with multiple sclerosis, enrolled in a pregnancy study. CDR3 in DNA: TGTGCCAGCAGCCAAGGGGGCGATGAGCAGTTCTTC. This gives the protein CASSQGGDEQFF.